The 26 T cell receptor beta chains in this list originate from one sample, sequenced in a study of PD-1 blockade in classical Hodgkin lymphoma. This sample's time point: newly diagnosed, previously untreated cHL patient sample. TCRdb's table, derived via immunoSEQ multiplex PCR, lists solely in-frame clones and lacks some. The sample lists 70,000 or so clones; 93% were seen once. The sample was peripheral blood mononuclear cells (PBMCs). The receptors derive from a human donor with classical Hodgkin lymphoma.

The chain recombines TRBV14 with TRBJ1-1, with D perhaps matching TRBD1 (5 bases). The CDR3 spans 13 residues. Germline-derived CDR1 and CDR2 are SGHDN and FVKESK. V lost 1 base to trimming and J lost 4 bases, with 7 bases between them. The CDR3 nucleotides read TGTGCCAGCAGCCAAGGCCAGGGCACTGAAGCTTTCTTT. Translation gives CASSQGQGTEAFF.

This rearrangement joins TRBV2 to TRBJ1-1; D uncertain. With 7 bases removed from V and 1 base from J, the gap between germline ends came to 10 bases. CDR1 SNHLY and CDR2 FYNNEI come from the germline V gene. The CDR3 length is 13 residues. The CDR3 spells CASKVEANTEAFF. DNA of the CDR3: TGTGCCAGCAAGGTAGAGGCGAACACTGAAGCTTTCTTT.

The chain uses TRBV7-9 and TRBJ1-5; TRBD1 might be the D (6 bases). The CDR3 has 15 residues. V was pared by 5 bases and J by 0 bases, with 11 bases between. CDR1 SEHNR and CDR2 FQNEAQ come from the germline V gene (reference sequence). CDR3 loop: CASSLDSFSNQPQHF. CDR3 in DNA: TGTGCCAGCAGCCTGGACAGTTTTAGCAATCAGCCCCAGCATTTT.

The chain joins TRBV5-1 to TRBJ1-1; D is possibly TRBD1 (5 bases). Germline lookup yields CDR1 SGHRS and CDR2 YFSETQ. V lost 0 bases and J lost 1, with 7 bases in between. CDR3 size: 14 residues. CDR3 nucleotide sequence: TGCGCCAGCAGCTTGGGGGACCGGAACACTGAAGCTTTCTTT. Protein: CASSLGDRNTEAFF.

This sequence joins TRBV5-1 and TRBJ1-1, with 8 bases that match TRBD1. Germline CDR1 SGHRS, CDR2 YFSETQ. CDR3 size: 15 residues. V shed 0 bases, J shed 0 bases, and the junction held 1 base outside the gene matches. Here the CDR3 DNA reads TGCGCCAGCAGCTTGGGGACAGGGATGAACACTGAAGCTTTCTTT. Protein: CASSLGTGMNTEAFF.

The chain is built from TRBV5-4 and TRBJ1-2, with D maybe TRBD1 (5 bases). In germline, CDR1 is SGHNT, CDR2 YYREEE (reference sequence). Trimming shortened V by 3 bases and J by 4 bases, and 13 bases separated the two germline ends. The CDR3 covers 14 residues. CDR3 bases: TGTGCCAGCAGCTCCGCGGGGACGGGCTATGGCTACACCTTC. It encodes CASSSAGTGYGYTF.

The chain joins TRBV27 to TRBJ2-3; 9 bases are a match to TRBD1. This CDR3 is 14 amino acids long. CDR1 and CDR2 (germline): MNHEY, SMNVEV (reference sequence). V trimming: 4 bases; J trimming: 4 bases; junction bases outside the gene matches: 3. The CDR3 bases are TGTGCCAGCAGTTCTCGGACAGGGGCAGATACGCAGTATTTT. This sequence encodes CASSSRTGADTQYF.

The chain carries TRBV7-2 and TRBJ1-1; D is ambiguous. This CDR3 spans 14 amino acids. Germline lookup yields CDR1 SGHTA and CDR2 FQGNSA. Deletions cut 5 bases from V and 1 base from J, with 11 bases between. CDR3 nucleotides: TGTGCCAGCAGCCTTCGCCGGGGGAACACTGAAGCTTTCTTT. This encodes CASSLRRGNTEAFF.

Only one count was recorded for this clone. This chain joins TRBV11-2 and TRBJ2-1, with TRBD2 identical over 10 bases. This CDR3 is built from 15 residues. V was pared by 5 bases and J by 5 bases, with 6 bases of the junction left unmatched. Per the germline V gene, CDR1 is SGHAT and CDR2 is FQNNGV. CDR3 nucleotide sequence: TGTGCCAGCAGCCTAGCGGGAGTAAACAACAATGAGCAGTTCTTC. Residues: CASSLAGVNNNEQFF.

This clone was seen once. The chain links TRBV4-2 to TRBJ1-1, with D hard to call. The CDR3 contains 12 residues. CDR1 LGHNA and CDR2 YNFKEQ come from the germline V gene. The germline V and J ends were trimmed by 2 bases and 2 bases, with 3 bases remaining between them. The CDR3 DNA sequence: TGTGCCAGCAGCCAACGCAACACTGAAGCTTTCTTT. Protein sequence: CASSQRNTEAFF.

This clone was seen a single time. The chain couples TRBV11-2 to TRBJ2-7, with 7 bases fitting TRBD1. This CDR3 contains 15 residues. Germline lookup yields CDR1 SGHAT and CDR2 FQNNGV. J gave up 0 bases and V 3 bases, and 5 bases lay outside the gene matches. CDR3 DNA sequence: TGTGCCAGCAGCTTGGCCGGGACAGCCTCCTACGAGCAGTACTTC. Encoded protein: CASSLAGTASYEQYF.

The V gene is TRBV6-5, the J gene TRBJ1-1; possibly TRBD1 for D (6 bases). Between the trimmed V and J ends, which lost 5 bases and 0 bases, there was a span of 13 bases. Germline V gene lookup returns CDR1 MNHEY and CDR2 SVGAGI. This CDR3 is built from 15 residues. CDR3 protein: CASSTSTGLNTEAFF. DNA for the CDR3: TGTGCCAGCAGTACTTCCACAGGGCTGAACACTGAAGCTTTCTTT.

The chain links TRBV7-9 to TRBJ1-2, with D unresolved. The CDR3 consists of 13 residues. With 4 bases removed from V and 8 bases from J, the gap between germline ends came to 14 bases. Germline CDR1 SEHNR, CDR2 FQNEAQ (reference sequence). The CDR3 DNA is TGTGCCAGCAGCTCAGCAATAATCGGCGGCTACACCTTC. Its translation is CASSSAIIGGYTF.

V usage is TRBV2 and J usage is TRBJ2-7; D might be TRBD2 (6 bases). Trimming took 9 bases from V and 6 from J, leaving 21 bases between them. The germline V gene has CDR1 SNHLY and CDR2 FYNNEI. The CDR3 sequence is 14 residues long. The CDR3 DNA follows: TGTGCCAGTACCCCCTGGGCGGGACGGGGCGAGCAGTACTTC. This encodes CASTPWAGRGEQYF.

The V and J genes are TRBV18 and TRBJ2-2; D may be TRBD1 (5 bases). CDR1 is KGHSH and CDR2 is LQKENI in the germline V gene. V was shortened by 3 bases and J by 2 bases, with 10 bases between the two germline ends. CDR3 length: 15 residues. The CDR3 DNA is TGTGCCAGCTCACCGGCGACAGCTAACACCGGGGAGCTGTTTTTT. Protein product: CASSPATANTGELFF. The full variable domain, rest sourced from reference TRBV18 and TRBJ2-2, is NAGVMQNPRHLVRRRGQEARLRCSPMKGHSHVYWYRQLPEEGLKFMVYLQKENIIDESGMPKERFSAEFPKEGPSILRIQQVVRGDSAAYFCASSPATANTGELFFGEGSRLTVL.

This clone has only one observation. J is TRBJ2-1 and V is TRBV19, with TRBD2 matching over 10 bases. Germline CDR1 and CDR2: LNHDA and SQIVND (reference sequence). Trimming removed 5 bases from V and 3 bases from J; junction bases left unmatched: 10. The CDR3 is 17 amino acids. CDR3 residues: CASSPLVTSGFYNEQFF. The CDR3 DNA is TGTGCCAGTAGTCCCTTGGTGACTAGCGGGTTCTACAATGAGCAGTTCTTC.

The J gene is TRBJ1-1, the V gene TRBV7-6; D is ambiguous. Germline-derived CDR1 and CDR2 are SGHVS and FNYEAQ. V was cut by 4 bases and J by 3 bases, with 6 bases left in between. The CDR3 length is 12 residues. CDR3 protein: CASSSPDTEAFF. As DNA, the CDR3 is TGTGCCAGCAGCTCCCCGGACACTGAAGCTTTCTTT.

The chain combines TRBV7-9 with TRBJ2-1; D possibly matches TRBD1 or TRBD2 (6 bases each). The germline CDR1 and CDR2 sequences are SEHNR and FQNEAQ (reference sequence). Trimming removed 1 base from V and 16 bases from J, with 14 bases in between. This CDR3 is 12 amino acids long. The chain's CDR3 is CASSLGGTTSFF. The CDR3 coding sequence is TGTGCCAGCAGCTTAGGCGGGACAACCAGTTTCTTC.

This clone was counted once. The rearrangement uses TRBV7-3 and TRBJ1-2; the D is unclear. V was clipped by 5 bases and J by 0 bases, with 13 bases between them. There are 15 residues in the CDR3. CDR1 and CDR2 (germline): SGHTA, FQGTGA. The CDR3 reads CASSLSSNTNYGYTF. The DNA of the CDR3 is TGTGCCAGCAGCCTTAGCTCAAATACTAACTATGGCTACACCTTC.

The chain couples TRBV4-1 to TRBJ2-7; D could derive from TRBD1 or TRBD2 (5 bases each). Germline CDR1 is MGHRA and CDR2 is YSYEKL. Trimming pared 6 bases from V and 3 bases from J, leaving 21 bases between. This CDR3 spans 16 amino acids. In nucleotides, the CDR3 is TGCGCCAGCAGTCAATGGCCCCGGGACGACCACTACGAGCAGTACTTC. This sequence encodes CASSQWPRDDHYEQYF.

The chain links TRBV7-2 to TRBJ1-3, with 10 bases that match TRBD1. CDR1 and CDR2 (germline): SGHTA, FQGNSA. This CDR3 comprises 15 residues. Trimming at V came to 6 bases and at J to 2 bases, leaving 4 bases not matched to a gene. The CDR3 bases are TGTGCCAGCAGGCCCGACAGGGGGCCTGGAAACACCATATATTTT. This gives the protein CASRPDRGPGNTIYF. Full variable domain (rest looked up from reference TRBV7-2 and TRBJ1-3): GAGVSQSPSNKVTEKGKDVELRCDPISGHTALYWYRQSLGQGLEFLIYFQGNSAPDKSGLPSDRFSAERTGGSVSTLTIQRTQQEDSAVYLCASRPDRGPGNTIYFGEGSWLTVV.

This sequence joins TRBV19 and TRBJ1-2; tentative D call: TRBD1 (5 bases). Deletions cut 7 bases from V and 0 bases from J, with 15 bases between. The V gene's germline CDR1 is LNHDA and CDR2 SQIVND (reference sequence). CDR3 length: 15 amino acids. The CDR3 region is CASTGDYESNYGYTF. In nucleotides, the CDR3 is TGTGCCAGTACGGGGGACTACGAATCTAACTATGGCTACACCTTC.

The gene calls are TRBV2 and TRBJ2-1, with 13 positions matching TRBD2. There are 17 residues in the CDR3. CDR1 and CDR2 from the germline V gene are SNHLY and FYNNEI. V was pared by 6 bases and J by 3 bases, with 8 bases of the junction left unmatched. The CDR3 is CASSLRTSGRGYNEQFF. Here the CDR3 DNA reads TGTGCCAGCAGCCTAAGGACTAGCGGGAGAGGCTACAATGAGCAGTTCTTC.

The V gene is TRBV7-6, the J gene TRBJ2-1, with TRBD2 as a possible D gene (5 bases). The CDR3 loop spans 16 amino acids. V dropped 1 base and J dropped 0 bases, with 10 bases sitting between them. Germline assignment: CDR1 SGHVS and CDR2 FNYEAQ. DNA for the CDR3: TGTGCCAGCAGCTTAGGCGGGTCTAGCTCCTACAATGAGCAGTTCTTC. This translates into CASSLGGSSSYNEQFF.

This rearrangement joins TRBV9 to TRBJ1-2; the match to TRBD1 covers 9 bases. The germline gives CDR1 SGDLS, CDR2 YYNGEE. The CDR3 spans 15 residues. V shed 0 bases, J shed 8 bases, and the junction held 8 bases outside the gene matches. This CDR3 reads CASSVEGQGRDGYTF. In DNA form, the CDR3 reads TGTGCCAGCAGCGTAGAGGGACAGGGAAGGGACGGCTACACCTTC.

This rearrangement joins TRBV5-4 to TRBJ2-5; D is unclear. Germline CDR1 is SGHNT and CDR2 is YYREEE (reference sequence). Trimming stripped 1 base from V and 5 bases from J, with 3 bases between. CDR3 length equals 11 residues. The DNA for the CDR3 is TGTGCCAGCAGCTTGACGGAGACCCAGTACTTC. Protein sequence: CASSLTETQYF.